This TCR beta chain was observed in a study of blood T cells in healthy people across ages (dated by TCRdb to the mid-2010s). Background for the entire study: In model experiments, roughly one uniquely barcoded TCR beta cDNA molecule per two T cells was captured by template switching. To avoid experimental bias, donors of different ages were spread randomly across the sequencing lanes. Using the same blood draw, the study looked at two additional independent replicas of 1 million unique cDNA reads for two donors, one aged 18 to 30 and the other aged 80 or older. The donors were divided into four age groups: young (average roughly 15 years), middle-aged (about 40), aged (62) and long-lived (about 84). The study measured age-related changes in TCR beta repertoire diversity using deep sequencing normalized with unique cDNA molecular identifiers. Beyond this particular receptor, the publication reports: Estimates of total diversity based on one million sequenced T cells were regarded as lower bounds and as underestimates. Because donor CMV infection status was unknown, age-related changes in expanded clonotypes were potentially confounded. Observed TCR beta diversity per million T cells fell roughly linearly with age, and a significant reduction was already apparent by age around 36. Conclusive comparison of naive and antigen-experienced compartments was prevented by the profiling of bulk unsorted PBMCs. A strong correlation was found between observed TCR beta diversity and the percentage of naive T cells measured by flow cytometry. Compared with the aged group, more naive CD4+ T cells, fewer expanded clones and increased TCR diversity were shown by the long-lived group, suggesting age selection.

Of note for this clonotype: Its recognized antigen is unknown. Base qualities were left out, and no much larger clone turns up one base away.

Donors were 40 or so systemically healthy Caucasian individuals from Russia aged 6 to 90 years. Approximately 9 milliliters of peripheral blood were collected from each donor into EDTA-treated Vacutainer tubes. Ficoll-Paque density-gradient centrifugation was used to isolate PBMCs, with at least 6 million obtained per sample. Total RNA, at least 6 micrograms per sample, was extracted from PBMCs with Trizol reagent. The percentages of naive CD45RAhigh/CD27high T cells were determined by flow cytometry on a PBMC aliquot from every donor. The library was generated by 5' RACE. The listed sequencing device is Illumina HiSeq 2500. A second PCR of 7 to 11 cycles was run with a J-beta primer mix and a sample-barcoded 5' primer. A unique molecular identifier was introduced onto each TCR beta cDNA molecule by a template-switch 5' adaptor carrying 12 random nucleotides. Each sample yielded at least 2.5 million CDR3-containing paired-end reads. The Mint cDNA synthesis kit, primed by a TRBC-specific oligonucleotide, was used to synthesize first-strand cDNA from all RNA. Following uracil-DNA glycosylase treatment, a first 18-cycle PCR with universal primers M1SS and BC2_uni_R was performed on all cDNA. The authors' pipeline ran thus. For normalization, 1 million high-quality reads were randomly selected from each sample, with every read carrying a distinct molecular identifier. Instead of being binned into consensus sequences, reads that shared molecular identifiers were thrown out. MiTCR, run with a Q25 quality threshold and the strictest error-elimination algorithm, handled CDR3 identification, clonotype clustering and error correction. A nonparametric unseen species model using Euler transformation provided a lower-bound estimate of total TCR beta diversity. Using fastp trimming at Q25 and MiXCR clonotype assembly, TCRdb reanalyzed the public sequencing data and kept in-frame beta chains. Here each entry gathers all rows of one CDR3 protein and keeps the most common genes and DNA. TCRdb, not the original authors, processed these V and J calls. Present in this sample are over a million distinct CDR3 sequences, approximately 42% of which were seen just once. In total, the top ten clones hold 7.9% of the sample.

Sequenced input: blood. The clonotype comes from a woman under 30 in good health.

The CDR3 region has the sequence CASSSPMISGRTDTQYF. The nucleotides are TGTGCCAGCAGCTCGCCCATGATTAGCGGACGCACAGATACGCAGTATTTT. The rearranged chain carries TRBV7-2 and TRBJ2-3; TRBD2 is a weak D gene call, 6 bases matching. V loses 4 bases of germline sequence and J loses 1 base, and the interval between the two ends is 18 bases. The CDR3 measures 17 amino acids from cysteine to phenylalanine. Of the read, only the CDR3 DNA is kept; its 51 bases are in frame from base 1. The germline V gene encodes CDR1 SGHTA and CDR2 FQGNSA.